This TCR beta chain appears in the sequencing data of a study of blood T cell repertoires in COVID-19 (dated by TCRdb to 2018 to 2020). As for the study more broadly: Samples covering the acute and convalescent phases of COVID-19 were provided by collaborators in the United States, Italy and Spain. The prospective study material was composed of cDNA or gDNA derived from T cells, B-cell-depleted T cells, or PBMCs. The dataset comprised deeply sampled blood TCRbeta repertoires from subjects exposed to, actively infected with, or recovered from COVID-19. The repertoires were released in a freely available public database meant as a resource for research on the immune response to SARS-CoV-2. Samples came from the ongoing ImmuneRACE study (first 160 participants) plus 1,254 subjects from 6 global collaborators. A de-identified subject ID, COVID-19 status, age in years and sex were almost always included in the sample metadata. Where available, HLA class I and class II types were obtained from metadata supplied by the sample provider rather than from assay-based typing.

TCRbeta CDR3 regions were amplified from genomic DNA by means of the immunoSEQ Assay, a bias-controlled multiplex PCR. For the original study's pipeline: The number of nucleated cells in each sample was estimated from the amplification of reference gene primers within the assay. To quantify the absolute abundance of each unique TCRbeta CDR3 rearrangement, sequence reads were collapsed and filtered. For each sample, productive Simpson clonality was calculated by taking the square root of Simpson's diversity index across productive rearrangements. Not all clones reach the TCRdb copy of this immuneACCESS table, which keeps in-frame sequences only. Checked studies attribute under half of the gap to unresolved V genes and leave the rest unexplained. The DNA gave D and trimming, while V, J and clone size come from that table. Present in this sample are more than 95,000 clones, 90% to 95% of which were seen just once. Around 5.8% of the sample belongs to the ten largest clones.

Study-wide findings and limitations: The quantity of clinical and demographic metadata differed by source and by participant and was supplied without curation.

With regard to this clone: The antigen this receptor binds is unknown. The record has no base qualities; no much larger clone is one base away.

Each collaborating institution followed its own protocols to collect whole blood in K2EDTA tubes. For TCRbeta analysis, collaborators shipped samples in one of three forms: frozen whole blood, isolated PBMCs, or DNA extracted from either of those sample types. The V end loses 0 bases and the J end loses 2 bases, and a stretch of 9 bases separates them. Via the germline V gene, CDR1 is SGHRS and CDR2 YFSETQ. The CDR3, from cysteine to phenylalanine, totals 15 residues. Left in the record is the CDR3 DNA by itself, 45 bases read in frame from the first base. The sequenced material came from peripheral blood. The clonotype originates from a human donor in a cohort sampled during active COVID-19. The chain uses TRBV5-1 and TRBJ2-1; the D gene cannot be resolved reliably. Here is the DNA: TGCGCCAGCAGCTTGGATGTCGTAACCTACAATGAGCAGTTCTTC. It encodes CASSLDVVTYNEQFF.